A single sample is the source of the 11 T cell receptor beta chains below, sequenced in a study of blood T cell repertoires in COVID-19. Libraries were prepared by immunoSEQ multiplex PCR; TCRdb keeps only in-frame clonotypes and omits some of them. This sample has approximately 90,000 clones, with roughly 84% found just once. The sequencing input was peripheral blood. All receptors derive from a woman of 80 years or more with active or convalescent COVID-19.

The chain recombines TRBV30 with TRBJ2-6; perhaps TRBD1 as D (6 bases). V lost 5 bases, J lost 2 bases, and 13 bases lay in between. There are 15 residues in the CDR3. CDR1 and CDR2 from the germline V gene are GTSNPN and SVGIG (reference sequence). This chain's CDR3 is CAWGRRTAGANVLTF. CDR3 nucleotide sequence: TGTGCCTGGGGAAGGAGGACAGCTGGGGCCAACGTCCTGACTTTC.

This clone was recorded once. The chain uses TRBV3-1 (or the pseudogene TRBV3-2) and TRBJ1-4; perhaps TRBD1 as D (5 bases). The germline V gene encodes CDR1 LGHDT and CDR2 YNNKEL (reference sequence). CDR3 length: 15 residues. V lost 6 bases, J lost 8 bases, and 19 bases lay in between. Here the CDR3 reads CASRVNWGEGEKLFF. The DNA for the CDR3 is TGTGCCAGCAGGGTTAATTGGGGGGAGGGGGAAAAACTGTTTTTT.

The chain is built from TRBV28 and TRBJ2-7; 8 nucleotides match TRBD2. Germline V CDR1 and CDR2: MDHEN, SYDVKM. The CDR3 loop spans 11 amino acids. Unmatched junction bases numbered 10, after V lost 8 bases and J lost 13 bases. In nucleotides, the CDR3 is TGTGCCAGCGCGGGAGGTGGGGACTCATACTTC. Its translation is CASAGGGDSYF.

This sequence joins TRBV6-1 and TRBJ1-4; TRBD1 matches at 10 bases. V gave up 6 bases and J gave up 4 bases; unmatched junction bases: 5. The V gene's germline CDR1 is MNHNS and CDR2 SASEGT. This CDR3 is built from 15 residues. The CDR3 region is CASSTRTGGNEKLFF. The CDR3 bases are TGTGCCAGCAGCACTAGGACAGGGGGTAATGAAAAACTGTTTTTT.

The genes are TRBV2 and TRBJ1-2; 10 bases map to TRBD1. Germline V gene lookup returns CDR1 SNHLY and CDR2 FYNNEI. This CDR3 has 14 residues. Germline trimming cut 5 bases from V and 8 bases from J; bases unmatched to any gene: 8. Here the CDR3 DNA reads TGTGCCAGCAGTCTCCGACAGGGGGCTGGCGGCTACACCTTC. As protein: CASSLRQGAGGYTF.

V and J are TRBV7-3 and TRBJ2-1; tentative D call: TRBD2 (5 bases). The germline gives CDR1 SGHTA, CDR2 FQGTGA. Between the trimmed V and J ends, which lost 6 bases and 0 bases, there was a span of 18 bases. The length of the CDR3 is 17 residues. The CDR3 loop reads CASSLAGAVGSYNEQFF. The CDR3 nucleotides read TGTGCCAGCAGTCTTGCGGGTGCAGTCGGCTCCTACAATGAGCAGTTCTTC.

The V call is TRBV3-1 (or the pseudogene TRBV3-2), the J call TRBJ1-1; D gene ambiguous. Germline assignment: CDR1 LGHDT and CDR2 YNNKEL (reference sequence). The CDR3 consists of 15 residues. V was cut by 1 base and J by 2 bases, with 11 bases left in between. The DNA of the CDR3 is TGTGCCAGCAGCCAAGTGATACAGTTTAACACTGAAGCTTTCTTT. It yields the protein CASSQVIQFNTEAFF.

V gene TRBV19 combines with J gene TRBJ1-1; D is unclear. Germline V CDR1 and CDR2: LNHDA, SQIVND (reference sequence). CDR3 length: 13 residues. V was pared by 6 bases and J by 4 bases, with 12 bases between. CDR3 DNA: TGTGCCAGTAGATCGGGGTATCGCACTGAAGCTTTCTTT. This codes for CASRSGYRTEAFF.

The chain uses TRBV4-1 and TRBJ1-1; perhaps TRBD1 as D (5 bases). This CDR3 contains 14 residues. The V end was cut by 4 bases, the J end by 1 base, with 10 bases between. Per the germline V gene, CDR1 is MGHRA and CDR2 is YSYEKL. For the CDR3, the DNA is TGCGCCAGCAGCCCTACCGGGGGGAACACTGAAGCTTTCTTT. Translating it yields CASSPTGGNTEAFF.

This chain uses TRBV6-5 with TRBJ2-1; 8 bases are shared with TRBD2. Germline CDR1 reads MNHEY; CDR2 reads SVGAGI. This CDR3 is 15 amino acids long. V lost 2 bases to trimming and J lost 9 bases; unmatched junction nucleotides: 9. CDR3 in DNA: TGTGCCAGCAGTTACCCGGGAGGGCGGTGGGGTGAGCAGTTCTTC. Translating gives CASSYPGGRWGEQFF.

The V gene is TRBV5-6, the J gene TRBJ1-2; D is perhaps TRBD1 (6 bases). The CDR3 is made up of 12 amino acids. Germline-derived CDR1 and CDR2 are SGHDT and YYEEEE. The V end lost 4 bases, the J end lost 5 bases, and 9 bases lay between the germline ends. The CDR3 DNA reads TGTGCCAGCAGCCTCACAGGGTATGGCTACACCTTC. It specifies CASSLTGYGYTF.